These T cell receptor beta chains were read from a single sample in a study of immune heterogeneity within non-small cell lung tumors. TCRdb re-called the multiplex PCR reads through MiXCR, storing one row per CDR3 protein. The repertoire has some 21,000 distinct CDR3 sequences, around 28% of them found once; the top ten carry around 4.6%. The specimen was lung tumor tissue. The receptors were sampled from a man in his forties or fifties with non-small cell lung cancer. The CDR3 runs from the conserved cysteine through the conserved F or W. A D gene is named only where the DNA matches it firmly. Clone size is shown for a subset of rows, as once, few, many or a class of expanded clone.

D | J | size | length | V | CDR3 | DNA
NA | TRBJ2-3 | NA | 13 | TRBV20-1 | CSARVLAPNTQYF | TGCAGTGCTAGAGTACTAGCTCCGAATACGCAGTATTTT
TRBD1 | TRBJ1-6 | many | 15 | TRBV12-3/TRBV12-4 | CASSRGQGYNSPLHF | TGTGCCAGCAGTAGGGGACAGGGGTATAATTCACCCCTCCACTTT
NA | TRBJ1-5 | NA | 12 | TRBV6-2/TRBV6-3 | CASGLFIQPQHF | TGTGCCAGTGGTCTATTCATTCAGCCCCAGCATTTT
NA | TRBJ1-2 | many | 13 | TRBV10-3 | CAISGNTNYGYTF | TGTGCCATCAGTGGTAACACGAACTATGGCTACACCTTC
NA | TRBJ2-3 | NA | 13 | TRBV6-2/TRBV6-3 | CASSRDSTDTQYF | TGTGCCAGCAGCCGGGACAGCACAGATACGCAGTATTTT
NA | TRBJ1-1 | NA | 14 | TRBV7-2 | CASSLGHSNTEAFF | TGTGCCAGCAGCTTGGGACACTCGAACACTGAAGCTTTCTTT
NA | TRBJ1-2 | many | 15 | TRBV30 | CAWSGAGAINYGYTF | TGTGCCTGGAGCGGGGCGGGGGCTATTAACTATGGCTACACCTTC
NA | TRBJ2-3 | NA | 14 | TRBV12-3/TRBV12-4 | CASSESGSTDTQYF | TGTGCCAGCAGTGAGTCGGGAAGCACAGATACGCAGTATTTT
NA | TRBJ2-1 | NA | 12 | TRBV3-1 | CASSHSISEQFF | TGTGCCAGCAGCCATTCTATTAGCGAGCAGTTCTTC
NA | TRBJ2-1 | NA | 15 | TRBV20-1 | CSASLGSPNYNEQFF | TGCAGTGCTAGTCTGGGGAGTCCCAACTACAATGAGCAGTTCTTC
TRBD2 | TRBJ2-1 | NA | 19 | TRBV19 | CASSMVAGISGSTSNEQFF | TGTGCCAGTAGTATGGTGGCAGGAATTAGCGGGAGTACCAGTAATGAGCAGTTCTTC
TRBD2 | TRBJ2-5 | few | 14 | TRBV11-2 | CASSGREAEETQYF | TGTGCCAGCAGCGGGCGGGAGGCCGAGGAGACCCAGTACTTC
TRBD1 | TRBJ1-2 | NA | 16 | TRBV30 | CAWSRDRGGCNYGYTF | TGTGCCTGGAGCCGGGACAGGGGAGGCTGTAACTATGGCTACACCTTC
TRBD2 | TRBJ2-1 | NA | 15 | TRBV11-3 | CASSLEWLAGNEQFF | TGTGCCAGCAGCTTAGAGTGGCTAGCGGGAAATGAGCAGTTCTTC
TRBD1 | TRBJ1-5 | many | 14 | TRBV12-5 | CASTQGDGNQPQHF | TGTGCTAGTACCCAGGGGGACGGCAATCAGCCCCAGCATTTT
TRBD2 | TRBJ2-2 | NA | 16 | TRBV7-7 | CSSSLKAGGNTGELFF | TGTTCTAGCAGCTTAAAAGCGGGAGGGAACACCGGGGAGCTGTTTTTT
NA | TRBJ2-1 | NA | 16 | TRBV5-1 | CASHESRDSRGDEQFF | TGCGCCTCCCACGAGTCCCGGGACTCCAGGGGGGATGAGCAGTTCTTC
NA | TRBJ2-1 | many | 11 | TRBV24-1 | CATSDRQEQFF | TGTGCCACCAGTGACCGACAGGAGCAGTTCTTC
NA | TRBJ1-1 | NA | 13 | TRBV6-1 | CASTGKPNTEAFF | TGTGCCAGCACCGGGAAACCGAACACTGAAGCTTTCTTT
TRBD2 | TRBJ2-5 | NA | 15 | TRBV12-3/TRBV12-4 | CASSLTSWGGETQYF | TGTGCCAGCAGCCTGACTAGCTGGGGGGGGGAGACCCAGTACTTC
NA | TRBJ1-2 | few | 13 | TRBV10-3 | CAISGTGSLGYTF | TGTGCCATCAGTGGTACAGGATCCCTTGGCTACACCTTC
NA | TRBJ1-5 | many | 15 | TRBV9 | CASSPGGSSNQPQHF | TGTGCCAGCAGCCCTGGGGGGAGTAGCAATCAGCCCCAGCATTTT
NA | TRBJ1-1 | many | 14 | TRBV5-1 | CASSQDGTNTEAFF | TGCGCCAGCAGCCAGGACGGAACCAACACTGAAGCTTTCTTT
NA | TRBJ2-5 | NA | 15 | TRBV5-1 | CASSFGRTPQETQYF | TGCGCCAGCAGCTTTGGGCGGACTCCCCAAGAGACCCAGTACTTC
TRBD1 | TRBJ2-5 | few | 14 | TRBV6-1 | CASRTPGGQETQYF | TGTGCCAGCAGGACCCCAGGGGGCCAAGAGACCCAGTACTTC
TRBD1 | TRBJ2-2 | NA | 17 | TRBV3-1 | CASSHFSGQGVTGELFF | TGTGCCAGCAGCCACTTCTCGGGACAGGGTGTTACCGGGGAGCTGTTTTTT
NA | TRBJ1-1 | few | 13 | TRBV11-2 | CASSFGWGTEAFF | TGTGCCAGCAGCTTTGGGTGGGGCACTGAAGCTTTCTTT
TRBD1 | TRBJ2-7 | NA | 13 | TRBV7-2 | CASSSSTGLEQYF | TGTGCCAGCAGCTCATCGACAGGGCTAGAGCAGTACTTC
NA | TRBJ2-5 | NA | 14 | TRBV7-8 | CASSKGGWSETQYF | TGTGCCAGCAGCAAAGGTGGATGGTCGGAGACCCAGTACTTC
TRBD1 | TRBJ2-7 | NA | 14 | TRBV5-8 | CASRAGTGWDEQYF | TGTGCCAGCAGGGCCGGGACAGGGTGGGACGAGCAGTACTTC
TRBD1 | TRBJ1-2 | NA | 14 | TRBV11-3 | CAISLQGGNYGYTF | TGTGCCATCAGCTTACAGGGGGGCAACTATGGCTACACCTTC
NA | TRBJ1-1 | many | 13 | TRBV7-8 | CASSLYSDTEAFF | TGTGCCAGCAGCTTATATTCAGACACTGAAGCTTTCTTT
NA | TRBJ2-1 | many | 16 | TRBV6-5 | CASSYLGAGDLNEQFF | TGTGCCAGCAGTTACTTGGGGGCGGGAGATCTCAATGAGCAGTTCTTC
TRBD1 | TRBJ1-5 | many | 15 | TRBV7-2 | CASSLDRGGHQPQHF | TGTGCCAGCAGCTTAGACAGGGGAGGTCATCAGCCCCAGCATTTT
NA | TRBJ1-1 | few | 14 | TRBV29-1 | CSVERGTMNTEAFF | TGCAGCGTTGAAAGGGGGACTATGAACACTGAAGCTTTCTTT
NA | TRBJ1-6 | few | 18 | TRBV6-5 | CASSYSIGPGAGESPLHF | TGTGCCAGCAGTTACTCGATCGGCCCCGGGGCGGGAGAATCACCCCTCCACTTT
TRBD1 | TRBJ2-2 | NA | 14 | TRBV6-4 | CASRGTGDTGELFF | TGTGCCAGCCGGGGGACAGGAGACACCGGGGAGCTGTTTTTT
NA | TRBJ1-6 | NA | 14 | TRBV11-2 | CASSMGLYNSPLHF | TGTGCCAGCAGCATGGGACTGTATAATTCACCCCTCCACTTT
NA | TRBJ2-7 | few | 16 | TRBV4-1 | CASSQVSGASSYEQYF | TGCGCCAGCAGCCAAGTTTCGGGGGCTTCTAGCTACGAGCAGTACTTC
TRBD2 | TRBJ2-2 | NA | 15 | TRBV7-8 | CASILGLAVTGELFF | TGTGCCAGCATCCTAGGACTAGCGGTGACCGGGGAGCTGTTTTTT
NA | TRBJ1-5 | NA | 16 | TRBV12-3/TRBV12-4 | CASSNQGVGGNQPQHF | TGTGCCAGCAGTAACCAGGGCGTGGGGGGCAATCAGCCCCAGCATTTT
NA | TRBJ2-5 | NA | 14 | TRBV5-4 | CASSLAGTQETQYF | TGTGCCAGCAGCTTGGCGGGGACTCAAGAGACCCAGTACTTC
TRBD2 | TRBJ2-5 | few | 15 | TRBV9 | CASSAYGRYQETQYF | TGTGCCAGCAGCGCTTACGGGAGGTATCAGGAGACCCAGTACTTC
NA | TRBJ2-7 | NA | 14 | TRBV6-1 | CASSRGMGSYEQYF | TGTGCCAGCAGCCGAGGTATGGGCTCCTACGAGCAGTACTTC
TRBD1 | TRBJ2-2 | NA | 16 | TRBV5-1 | CASSLAQGAKTGEPFF | TGCGCCAGCAGCTTGGCCCAGGGGGCGAAGACCGGGGAGCCGTTTTTT
NA | TRBJ1-1 | medium-sized | 13 | TRBV2 | CASSRGENTEAFF | TGTGCCAGCAGCCGGGGAGAGAACACTGAAGCTTTCTTT
NA | TRBJ2-1 | NA | 15 | TRBV27 | CASSTLLTGRNEQFF | TGTGCCAGCAGTACACTCCTGACAGGGAGGAATGAGCAGTTCTTC
NA | TRBJ1-1 | few | 15 | TRBV9 | CASCQLAGRGAEAFF | TGTGCCAGCTGCCAACTTGCGGGTCGGGGCGCTGAAGCTTTCTTT
NA | TRBJ2-1 | few | 13 | TRBV9 | CASSVGGGNEQFF | TGTGCCAGCAGCGTGGGGGGAGGCAATGAGCAGTTCTTC
TRBD2 | TRBJ2-1 | few | 15 | TRBV4-3 | CASSLGTSGPEEQFF | TGCGCCAGCAGCCTAGGGACTAGCGGGCCCGAGGAGCAGTTCTTC
TRBD1 | TRBJ1-2 | NA | 16 | TRBV11-3 | CASSPAGTGNSNGYTF | TGTGCCAGCAGCCCGGCAGGGACAGGGAATTCGAATGGCTACACCTTC